This entry describes one T cell receptor (beta chain). In the original analysis: Estimates of nucleated cell counts were drawn from the amplification of reference gene primers. TCRdb's table, derived via immunoSEQ multiplex PCR, lists solely in-frame clones and lacks some. V, J and clone size reflect that table, while D and trimming were determined from the DNA. In the table there are almost 500,000 clones, roughly nine tenths of which are singletons. This sample stems from a study of blood T cell repertoires in COVID-19. Participant ages covered roughly 18 to 89 years across approximately 25 US areas. The recovered donors of Cohort 3 showed two negative PCRs, clearance, or symptom resolution. This CDR3 spans 15 amino acids. The junction had 7 bases not matched to a gene; V was cut back by 7 bases and J by 3 bases. Germline CDR1 and CDR2: MNHEY and SVGAGI.

The source is an older woman who had recovered from COVID-19. The rearrangement uses TRBV6-5 and TRBJ1-5; 9 nucleotides align to TRBD1. The source material was PBMCs or T cells enriched from blood (not recorded which). CDR3 nucleotide sequence: TGTGCCAGCAACAGGGGGCCTTTCCTCAATCAGCCCCAGCATTTT. Its protein product is CASNRGPFLNQPQHF.